This T cell receptor beta chain was profiled in a study of identical twins. Study-wide results and caveats: With monozygotic twins, out-of-frame TCR alpha sharing exceeded what models estimated.

At least ten counts were recorded for this clonotype. What it binds is not known. This CDR3 spans 17 amino acids. Trimming took off 0 bases at V and 0 bases at J, with 10 bases between the two ends. Germline assignment: CDR1 SGHKS and CDR2 YYEKEE (reference sequence). Addition of a universal primer site occurred through template switching, and cDNA carried unique molecular identifiers. TCRdb re-called the 5' RACE reads through MiXCR, storing one row per CDR3 protein. This table holds around 340,000 distinct CDR3 sequences, around 12% found once. This sample also appeared in a second study, on yellow fever vaccine responses in identical twins.

This receptor was taken from a woman younger than 35 in good health. The sample was CD8+ T cells sorted from blood. The chain joins TRBV5-5 to TRBJ2-6; D may be TRBD1 (5 bases). In DNA form, the CDR3 reads TGTGCCAGCAGCTTGGAAGGGGTCCTCTCTGGGGCCAACGTCCTGACTTTC. It translates to CASSLEGVLSGANVLTF.